One and the same sample provided the 4 T cell receptor beta chains below, sequenced in a study of molecular identifiers for immune sequencing clone quantification. TCRdb itself ran the PCR reads through MiXCR, one entry per CDR3 protein. The sample yields 85,000 to 95,000 distinct CDR3 sequences, roughly 19% seen once. The material sequenced was naive CD8+ T cells from blood, with Jurkat cell RNA spiked in. Subset reported: FACS-sorted CD8+CD4-CCR7+CD45RA+ naive T cells. All receptors derive from a human donor in good health. Some libraries in this study had Jurkat cell RNA spiked in.

This clonotype has ten or more counts. V usage is TRBV5-1 and J usage is TRBJ2-3; D remains unclear. V was shortened by 0 bases and J by 3 bases, with 2 bases between the two germline ends. Germline CDR1 reads SGHRS; CDR2 reads YFSETQ. This CDR3 spans 12 amino acids. The CDR3 region is CASSLVTDTQYF. The CDR3, as DNA: TGCGCCAGCAGCTTGGTTACAGATACGCAGTATTTT.

This clonotype was seen at least ten times. The chain couples TRBV12-3 or TRBV12-4 to TRBJ1-1, with D maybe TRBD1 (5 bases). The CDR3 has 15 amino acids. Trimming cost V 3 bases and J 6 bases, with 17 bases left between them. This CDR3 reads CASSFGTVSRAEAFF. Here the CDR3 DNA reads TGTGCCAGCAGTTTCGGGACGGTGTCTCGGGCTGAAGCTTTCTTT.

This clonotype was seen at least ten times. The rearrangement joins TRBV27 to TRBJ2-5; tentative D call: TRBD1 (5 bases). Trimming left V 3 bases short and J 5 bases short, with 13 bases between. The CDR3 has 14 amino acids. Germline CDR1 and CDR2: MNHEY and SMNVEV (reference sequence). The CDR3 sequence is CASSFVGARETQYF. For the CDR3, the DNA is TGTGCCAGCAGTTTTGTAGGGGCGCGGGAGACCCAGTACTTC.

Concerning this clonotype: A read error is possible here, since a much larger clone lies one base away. The V gene is TRBV11-2, the J gene TRBJ2-5; the D gene could be TRBD1 or TRBD2 (6 bases each). Per the germline V gene, CDR1 is SGHAT and CDR2 is FQNNGV. This CDR3 contains 15 residues. The CDR3 spells CASSLDHRVGEAQYF. As DNA, the CDR3 is TGTGCCAGCAGCCTAGATCACAGGGTTGGGGAGGCCCAGTACTTC.